These T cell receptor beta chains were read from a single sample in a study of blood T cells in healthy people across ages. TCRdb re-called the 5' RACE reads through MiXCR, storing one row per CDR3 protein. The table has 650,000 or so distinct CDR3 sequences, over 40% seen once; the top ten hold roughly 14%. Sequences were obtained from blood. The receptors stem from a woman of 80 years or more in good health. Each CDR3 is given with its conserved first and last residue. The order of the fields is V gene, clone size, CDR3 length, D gene, J gene, CDR3 DNA, CDR3 protein. The D gene is left open where the match is weak. Size is stated for part of the rows, as once, few or many counts, or as a class when the clone is expanded.

TRBV12-3/TRBV12-4,-,19,TRBD1,TRBJ2-6,TGTGCCAGCAGTTTGGGGCAGGGGGCCTTGAGGTCTGGGGCCAACGTCCTGACTTTC,CASSLGQGALRSGANVLTF
TRBV20-1,-,13,-,TRBJ1-5,TGCAGTGCTAGAGGGGTGGGGAATCAGCCCCAGCATTTT,CSARGVGNQPQHF
TRBV15,-,16,-,TRBJ1-5,TGTGCCACCAGCAGAGATCGGGGGGTAAGCAATCAGCCCCAGCATTTT,CATSRDRGVSNQPQHF
TRBV12-3/TRBV12-4,-,14,-,TRBJ2-3,TGTGCCAGCAGCCCGGATCCGGGGACAGATACGCAGTATTTT,CASSPDPGTDTQYF
TRBV4-1,many,17,-,TRBJ2-3,TGCGCCAGCAGCCGTTGGAGCATAAAGACCTACACAGATACGCAGTATTTT,CASSRWSIKTYTDTQYF
TRBV9,many,15,-,TRBJ1-2,TGTGCCAGCAGCTCGTCGGGACACCCTAACTATGGCTACACCTTC,CASSSSGHPNYGYTF
TRBV3-1,-,12,-,TRBJ2-5,TGTGCCAGCAGCCAAGATGCGGAGACCCAGTACTTC,CASSQDAETQYF
TRBV12-3/TRBV12-4,-,14,TRBD1,TRBJ2-1,TGTGCCAGCAGACAGGGGTGGGGAATAAATGAGCAGTTCTTC,CASRQGWGINEQFF
TRBV29-1,once,14,TRBD1,TRBJ2-1,TGCAGCGTTGACCCGGGACAGCCCATTGAAGAGCAGTTCTTC,CSVDPGQPIEEQFF
TRBV5-1,-,14,TRBD1,TRBJ2-5,TGCGCCAGCAGCGGAGGACAGGCCCAAGAGACCCAGTACTTC,CASSGGQAQETQYF
TRBV6-5,-,13,-,TRBJ1-2,TGTGCTAGCAGTTATTCCGGGGGTAATGGCTGCACCTTC,CASSYSGGNGCTF
TRBV7-2,-,16,-,TRBJ2-2,TGTGCCAGCAGCTTAGGGTGGACAGCGAACACCGGGGAGCTGTTTTTT,CASSLGWTANTGELFF
TRBV9,many,15,-,TRBJ2-7,TGTGCCAGCAGCGTAGACAGCTCAAAGACCTACGAGCAGTACTTC,CASSVDSSKTYEQYF